The 14 T cell receptor beta chains presented below share a single source sample, sequenced in a study of brain T cells in children with intractable seizures. TCRdb's copy holds only in-frame clones and misses some; the assay was immunoSEQ multiplex PCR. The sample has hundreds of thousands of clones, nearly 95% seen once. Described time point: blood from clinic visit 5 months post-surgery; TSC patient then seizure free. The input for sequencing was peripheral blood, taken roughly 5 months after surgery. These receptors were collected from a boy younger than two with tuberous sclerosis and intractable seizures.

For the CDR3, the DNA is TGTGCCAGCCAGAGGTCAACTAATGAAAAACTGTTTTTT. Protein product: CASQRSTNEKLFF. The rearrangement joins TRBV12-3 or TRBV12-4 to TRBJ1-4; D remains ambiguous. This CDR3 is built from 13 residues. Trimming left V 8 bases short and J 0 bases short, with 7 bases between.

The CDR3 is CASSYIDRENYGYTF. The DNA of the CDR3 is TGTGCCAGCAGTTACATCGACAGGGAGAACTATGGCTACACCTTC. The genes are TRBV6-5 and TRBJ1-2; 7 bases fit TRBD1. J gave up 2 bases and V 2 bases, and 5 bases lay outside the gene matches. Germline assignment: CDR1 MNHEY and CDR2 SVGAGI. This CDR3 has 15 amino acids.

V usage is TRBV30 and J usage is TRBJ2-5; tentatively, D is TRBD1 (6 bases). There are 14 residues in the CDR3. From germline, CDR1 is GTSNPN and CDR2 SVGIG (reference sequence). V was pared by 2 bases and J by 1 base, with 11 bases between. The DNA for the CDR3 is TGTGCCTGGAGTCACCTGACAGGCCAAGAGACCCAGTACTTC. The encoded protein is CAWSHLTGQETQYF.

The chain uses TRBV2 and TRBJ1-2; D is unclear. Germline V gene sequence: CDR1 SNHLY, CDR2 FYNNEI. V was pared by 8 bases and J by 1 base, with 2 bases between. The length of the CDR3 is 10 residues. This CDR3 reads CASGNYGYTF. The CDR3 bases are TGTGCCAGCGGTAACTATGGCTACACCTTC.

This clone appeared a single time. The genes are TRBV4-1 and TRBJ1-1; TRBD1 is a possible D gene (6 bases). CDR1 is MGHRA and CDR2 is YSYEKL in the germline V gene. Trimming shortened V by 4 bases and J by 0 bases, and 9 bases separated the two germline ends. The CDR3 is 14 residues long. The CDR3: CASSLRQVNTEAFF. As DNA, the CDR3 is TGCGCCAGCAGCCTTAGACAGGTGAACACTGAAGCTTTCTTT.

V usage is TRBV5-6 and J usage is TRBJ2-3; a weak D match, TRBD2 (6 bases). The V end lost 10 bases, the J end lost 2 bases, and 14 bases lay between the germline ends. This CDR3 region has 13 residues. CDR1 and CDR2 (germline): SGHDT, YYEEEE. CDR3 protein: CACGGGNTDTQYF. The CDR3 DNA reads as TGTGCCTGCGGTGGGGGGAACACAGATACGCAGTATTTT.

The CDR3 DNA sequence: TGTGCCACCAGCAGAGGTGGGGGGGTTAGCAATCAGCCCCAGCATTTT. Translating gives CATSRGGGVSNQPQHF. This chain uses TRBV15 with TRBJ1-5; a possible D gene is TRBD1 (5 bases). Germline loops: CDR1 LNHNV, CDR2 YYDKDF (reference sequence). The germline V and J ends were trimmed by 1 base and 0 bases, with 10 bases remaining between them. There are 16 residues in the CDR3.

This rearrangement joins TRBV21-1 to TRBJ2-1; TRBD2, the table's D call, lacks a check against the DNA. TRBV21-1 is a pseudogene locus. The CDR3 length is 19 residues. The CDR3 DNA follows: TGTGCCAGCAGCGAGGACAGGGTAGCGGGAGCGCTCTCCTACAATGAGCAGTTCTTC. It codes for CASSEDRVAGALSYNEQFF.

The J gene is TRBJ1-3, the V gene TRBV5-6, with D maybe TRBD1 (5 bases). The CDR3 totals 13 residues. Trimming removed 0 bases from V and 9 bases from J, with 10 bases in between. Germline values: CDR1 SGHDT, CDR2 YYEEEE. Written as DNA, the CDR3 is TGTGCCAGCAGCTTGGCAGGGAGCGGCACCATATATTTT. Its translation is CASSLAGSGTIYF.

The rearrangement joins TRBV5-1 to TRBJ2-5; unclear D gene. V lost 0 bases, J lost 1 base, and 7 bases lay in between. The CDR3 covers 14 residues. The germline gives CDR1 SGHRS, CDR2 YFSETQ. This CDR3 reads CASSLGASQETQYF. Written as DNA, the CDR3 is TGCGCCAGCAGCTTGGGCGCTAGCCAAGAGACCCAGTACTTC. Supplemented by reference TRBV5-1 and TRBJ2-5, the full variable domain reads KAGVTQTPRYLIKTRGQQVTLSCSPISGHRSVSWYQQTPGQGLQFLFEYFSETQRNKGNFPGRFSGRQFSNSRSEMNVSTLELGDSALYLCASSLGASQETQYFGPGTRLLVL.

Turning to this clone: A junction end diverges from the germline sequence, so it may reflect a read error. The V call is TRBV5-1, the J call TRBJ1-1; D may be TRBD1 (5 bases). CDR3 length: 14 amino acids. Germline CDR1 reads SGHRS; CDR2 reads YFSETQ. The CDR3 reads CASSLGPTRAEAFF. The CDR3 coding sequence is TGCGCCAGCAGTTTGGGACCCACGAGGGCTGAAGCTTTCTTT.

This chain joins TRBV4-1 and TRBJ2-5; D unclear. V lost 1 base to trimming and J lost 3 bases, with 9 bases between them. The CDR3 is 14 amino acids. Per germline, CDR1 MGHRA and CDR2 YSYEKL. The CDR3 spells CASSQVNGKETQYF. The CDR3 DNA sequence: TGCGCCAGCAGCCAAGTAAACGGAAAAGAGACCCAGTACTTC.

This clone was counted a single time. The rearrangement uses TRBV11-3 and TRBJ2-3; D possibly corresponds to TRBD2 (5 bases). Germline V gene lookup returns CDR1 SGHNT and CDR2 YENEEA. CDR3 length: 14 amino acids. The V end lost 4 bases, the J end lost 4 bases, and 12 bases lay between the germline ends. The chain's CDR3 is CASSSPARADTQYF. Here the CDR3 DNA reads TGTGCCAGCAGCTCCCCAGCGCGGGCAGATACGCAGTATTTT.

This clone was observed once. Written as DNA, the CDR3 is TGCAGCGTTGATCTTGGAAATACGCAGTATTTT. It translates to CSVDLGNTQYF. The chain uses TRBV29-1 and TRBJ2-3; unclear D gene. The CDR3 extends over 11 amino acids. Deletions cut 3 bases from V and 7 bases from J, with 8 bases between. The germline gives CDR1 SQVTM, CDR2 ANQGSEA.